Sequencing of this T cell receptor (beta chain) was carried out in a study of cytomegalovirus exposure and HLA in healthy donors. Findings of the study overall: In a later analysis, V- and J-gene trimming of beta chains associated with a DCLRE1C missense variant, replicated independently. Per a later analysis, about 15,000 TCR beta sequences showed association with HLA alleles at 0.05 false discovery rate.

The CDR3 covers 14 residues. Germline-derived CDR1 and CDR2 are SGHTA and FQGNSA. Trimming stripped 1 base from V and 4 bases from J, with 10 bases between. In the case of this clone: The antigen is unknown.

The PCR made use of 60 Vbeta and 13 Jbeta primers. The data were produced by immunoSEQ multiplex PCR, yet TCRdb's version contains in-frame clones alone and is incomplete. Here the sample spans about 180,000 clones, less than 80% being singletons. Sequenced: PBMCs. The receptor comes from a man aged 18 to 30 in good health and CMV-seronegative. The V gene is TRBV7-2, the J gene TRBJ1-2; no clear D gene. CDR3 sequence (DNA): TGTGCCAGCAGCTTAGGGCAGTCAGGCTATGGCTACACCTTC. Its translation: CASSLGQSGYGYTF.